This T cell receptor (beta chain) was obtained from a study of blood T cells in healthy people across ages. The CDR3 is 14 residues long. V was clipped by 1 base and J by 9 bases, with 16 bases between them. Per germline, CDR1 DFQATT and CDR2 SNEGSKA (reference sequence). Study-wide points: The recorded TCR beta diversity per million T cells decreased in a roughly linear manner with age.

A J-beta primer mix and a sample-barcoded 5' primer were used in a second PCR of about 6 to 12 cycles. Template switching added a 12-random-nucleotide identifier to every cDNA molecule. One entry per CDR3 protein, called by TCRdb with MiXCR from the 5' RACE reads. This sample has some 320,000 distinct CDR3 sequences, with roughly 26% found just once. This clonotype was seen once. Its specificity is unknown. The chain couples TRBV20-1 to TRBJ2-4; no reliable D call. The receptor's source is an older woman in good health. Sequenced sample: blood. The CDR3 loop reads CSARATGSVIIQYF. Here the CDR3 DNA reads TGCAGTGCTAGAGCAACCGGGTCGGTAATCATTCAGTACTTC.